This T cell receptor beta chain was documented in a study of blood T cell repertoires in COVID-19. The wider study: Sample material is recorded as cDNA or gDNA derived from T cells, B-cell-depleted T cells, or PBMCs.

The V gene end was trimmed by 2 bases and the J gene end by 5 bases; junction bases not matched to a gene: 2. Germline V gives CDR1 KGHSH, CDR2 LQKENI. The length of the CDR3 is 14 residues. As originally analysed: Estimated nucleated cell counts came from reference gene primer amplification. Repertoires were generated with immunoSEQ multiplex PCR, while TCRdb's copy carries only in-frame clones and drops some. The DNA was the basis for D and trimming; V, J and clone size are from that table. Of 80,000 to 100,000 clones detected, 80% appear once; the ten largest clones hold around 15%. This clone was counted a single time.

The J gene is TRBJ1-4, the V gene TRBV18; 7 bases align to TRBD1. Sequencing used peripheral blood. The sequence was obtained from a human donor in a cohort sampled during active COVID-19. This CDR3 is CASSPARGNEKLFF. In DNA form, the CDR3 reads TGTGCCAGCTCACCAGCCAGGGGGAATGAAAAACTGTTTTTT.